The 31 T cell receptor beta chains listed next were all sequenced from one sample in a study of long-term antiretroviral therapy in people with HIV. Investigators performed immunoSEQ version v3.0 at survey level. TCRdb's copy holds only in-frame clones and misses some; the assay was immunoSEQ multiplex PCR. The sample yields some 26,000 clones, approximately 76% seen once. This specimen consisted of unsorted PBMCs, obtained 1.1 years before starting antiretroviral therapy. These receptors originate from a woman in her forties with HIV.

The chain carries TRBV6-1 and TRBJ2-2; D unclear. The CDR3 contains 16 residues. Trimming removed 2 bases from V and 4 bases from J, with 14 bases in between. Germline V lookup: CDR1 MNHNS, CDR2 SASEGT. The CDR3 spells CASSESWLEVTGELFF. DNA of the CDR3: TGTGCCAGCAGTGAAAGCTGGTTAGAAGTCACCGGGGAGCTGTTTTTT.

The rearrangement uses TRBV5-5 and TRBJ1-5, with D possibly TRBD1 on 5 matching bases. Germline V gene sequence: CDR1 SGHKS, CDR2 YYEKEE (reference sequence). Trimming stripped 0 bases from V and 2 bases from J, with 18 bases between. CDR3 length: 18 residues. The CDR3 DNA sequence: TGTGCCAGCAGCTTGGAATGGGGTGGGGGAAGGGGCAATCAGCCCCAGCATTTT. It codes for CASSLEWGGGRGNQPQHF.

Only a few counts were recorded for this clone. This chain links TRBV6-5 with TRBJ2-7, with 9 bases that match TRBD2. V dropped 6 bases and J dropped 1; count of bases not matched to a gene: 7. The CDR3 length is 15 residues. Germline-derived CDR1 and CDR2 are MNHEY and SVGAGI. The CDR3 loop is CASSRTSGLSYEQYF. The CDR3 bases are TGTGCCAGCAGCCGTACTAGCGGGCTATCCTACGAGCAGTACTTC.

The chain employs TRBV5-1 and TRBJ1-5, with D perhaps matching TRBD1 (5 bases). Germline-derived CDR1 and CDR2 are SGHRS and YFSETQ. The CDR3 is made up of 15 amino acids. With 1 base removed from V and 4 bases from J, the gap between germline ends came to 12 bases. The DNA for the CDR3 is TGCGCCAGCAGCTTGTTGGGGGAGGTAAATCAGCCCCAGCATTTT. Translating it yields CASSLLGEVNQPQHF. Full variable domain (missing parts from reference TRBV5-1 and TRBJ1-5): KAGVTQTPRYLIKTRGQQVTLSCSPISGHRSVSWYQQTPGQGLQFLFEYFSETQRNKGNFPGRFSGRQFSNSRSEMNVSTLELGDSALYLCASSLLGEVNQPQHFGDGTRLSIL.

The genes are TRBV10-1 and TRBJ2-7; 10 bases map to TRBD2. Germline V gene lookup returns CDR1 WNHNN and CDR2 SYGVQD (reference sequence). The V segment lost 6 bases and the J segment 3 bases; nucleotides outside the gene matches: 8. CDR3 length: 15 amino acids. CDR3 amino acids: CASSSGTSAYYEQYF. In DNA form, the CDR3 reads TGCGCCAGCAGCTCCGGGACTAGCGCCTACTACGAGCAGTACTTC.

In its sample, this clone was seen a few times. This chain connects TRBV7-8 to TRBJ1-4, with D hard to call. V was cut by 1 base and J by 12 bases, with 12 bases left in between. This CDR3 is built from 13 residues. Per germline, CDR1 SGHVS and CDR2 FQNEAQ. CDR3 in DNA: TGTGCCAGCAGCTTAGGTGGTGATCGCGAACTGTTTTTT. Amino acids: CASSLGGDRELFF.

V is TRBV4-2 and J is TRBJ1-1; D gene uncertain. The V end lost 5 bases, the J end lost 2 bases, and 9 bases lay between the germline ends. The CDR3 spans 13 residues. The germline V gene encodes CDR1 LGHNA and CDR2 YNFKEQ. This chain's CDR3 is CASSLGQNTEAFF. In nucleotides, the CDR3 is TGTGCCAGCAGCTTGGGCCAAAACACTGAAGCTTTCTTT.

This chain links TRBV13 with TRBJ1-2; the match to TRBD1 covers 9 bases. Germline V gene lookup returns CDR1 PRHDT and CDR2 FYEKMQ (reference sequence). CDR3 size: 14 residues. V lost 0 bases to trimming and J lost 6 bases; unmatched junction nucleotides: 2. CDR3 in amino acids: CASSLGTGGDGYTF. In DNA, the CDR3 is TGTGCCAGCAGCTTAGGCACAGGGGGCGATGGCTACACCTTC.

The chain is built from TRBV10-3 and TRBJ1-5, with 10 bases lining up with TRBD1. The CDR3 is 14 amino acids. J gave up 4 bases and V 7 bases, and 4 bases lay outside the gene matches. Germline loops: CDR1 ENHRY, CDR2 SYGVKD. The CDR3 loop reads CAINSGQGNQPQHF. CDR3 sequence (DNA): TGTGCCATCAATTCGGGACAGGGGAATCAGCCCCAGCATTTT.

The CDR3 is CASSLASTDTQYF. CDR3 in DNA: TGTGCCAGCAGCTTAGCGAGCACAGATACGCAGTATTTT. J is TRBJ2-3 and V is TRBV7-9; D not resolved. From germline, CDR1 is SEHNR and CDR2 FQNEAQ (reference sequence). This CDR3 spans 13 amino acids. V shed 0 bases and J shed 0 bases, with 1 base lying between them.

The CDR3 spells CASSEALRFNEQFF. The CDR3 DNA reads as TGTGCCAGCAGTGAGGCTTTACGGTTTAATGAGCAGTTCTTC. The V call is TRBV2, the J call TRBJ2-1; D is undetermined. Germline V gene lookup returns CDR1 SNHLY and CDR2 FYNNEI. V lost 3 bases and J lost 7, with 13 bases in between. The CDR3 is 14 amino acids.

The chain has TRBV4-3 and TRBJ1-5, with 10 bases lining up with TRBD1. This CDR3 comprises 19 residues. The junction had 14 bases not matched to a gene; V was cut back by 0 bases and J by 6 bases. Germline-derived CDR1 and CDR2 are LGHNA and YSLEER. CDR3 sequence reads: CASSQDFYGTGARPQPQHF. As DNA, the CDR3 is TGCGCCAGCAGCCAAGATTTCTATGGGACAGGGGCTCGCCCTCAGCCCCAGCATTTT.

The chain has TRBV5-6 and TRBJ1-3, with D perhaps TRBD1 (5 bases). CDR3 length equals 15 residues. Germline V gene data show CDR1 as SGHDT and CDR2 as YYEEEE. Between the trimmed V and J ends, which lost 3 bases and 2 bases, there was a span of 12 bases. CDR3 sequence: CASSSYGTTGNTIYF. CDR3 nucleotides: TGTGCCAGCAGCTCATACGGGACCACTGGAAACACCATATATTTT.

The CDR3 sequence: CASSFADRGDGYTF. The CDR3, as DNA: TGTGCCAGCAGCTTTGCCGACAGGGGGGATGGCTACACCTTC. The chain employs TRBV7-9 and TRBJ1-2, with 9 bases fitting TRBD1. The CDR3 length is 14 residues. V lost 3 bases and J lost 6; bases outside the gene matches: 5. Germline values: CDR1 SEHNR, CDR2 FQNEAQ (reference sequence). Full variable domain (remainder filled in from reference TRBV7-9 and TRBJ1-2): DTGVSQNPRHKITKRGQNVTFRCDPISEHNRLYWYRQTLGQGPEFLTYFQNEAQLEKSRLLSDRFSAERPKGSFSTLEIQRTEQGDSAMYLCASSFADRGDGYTFGSGTRLTVV.

The rearrangement joins TRBV19 to TRBJ1-2, with D hard to call. CDR1 LNHDA and CDR2 SQIVND come from the germline V gene (reference sequence). The CDR3 totals 15 residues. V lost 7 bases and J lost 2, with 17 bases in between. The CDR3 region has the DNA TGTGCCAGTACCCCCACTAAGGGTACCAACTATGGCTACACCTTC. Protein sequence: CASTPTKGTNYGYTF.

The rearrangement joins TRBV11-2 to TRBJ2-1, with 8 positions matching TRBD2. In germline, CDR1 is SGHAT, CDR2 FQNNGV. This CDR3 is built from 17 residues. V was clipped by 1 base and J by 9 bases; unmatched bases: 14. CDR3 protein: CASSLVGRRSGGIEQFF. The CDR3 DNA is TGTGCCAGCAGCTTAGTTGGTCGGAGAAGCGGGGGAATTGAGCAGTTCTTC.

The V gene is TRBV5-6, the J gene TRBJ2-2; 9 positions agree with TRBD1. This CDR3 is built from 17 residues. The ends lost 0 bases at V and 5 bases at J; junction bases unmatched: 8. The V gene's germline CDR1 is SGHDT and CDR2 YYEEEE. CDR3 nucleotide sequence: TGTGCCAGCAGCTTGGGGACAGGGGCGAGTCGGACCGGGGAGCTGTTTTTT. Its translation: CASSLGTGASRTGELFF.

J is TRBJ2-6 and V is TRBV27, with TRBD1 matching over 7 bases. The CDR3 is 19 amino acids. Germline V gives CDR1 MNHEY, CDR2 SMNVEV (reference sequence). V lost 5 bases to trimming and J lost 1 base; unmatched junction nucleotides: 14. The CDR3: CASSTNRDSGSSGANVLTF. DNA for the CDR3: TGTGCCAGCAGTACGAACAGGGACAGTGGCTCTTCTGGGGCCAACGTCCTGACTTTC.

This clone was seen more than once but under ten times. The chain combines TRBV29-1 with TRBJ2-2, with TRBD1 matching over 7 bases. The CDR3 extends over 12 amino acids. Germline CDR1 is SQVTM and CDR2 is ANQGSEA. V lost 5 bases, J lost 3 bases, and 0 bases stayed unmatched. The CDR3, as DNA: TGCAGCGTTACAGGGGACACCGGGGAGCTGTTTTTT. It encodes CSVTGDTGELFF.

The chain employs TRBV18 and TRBJ1-3; D gene uncertain. Germline values: CDR1 KGHSH, CDR2 LQKENI. There are 13 residues in the CDR3. Trimming left V 3 bases short and J 4 bases short, with 7 bases between. The CDR3 loop reads CASSPASGNTIYF. CDR3 DNA: TGTGCCAGCTCACCCGCTTCGGGAAACACCATATATTTT. Supplemented by reference TRBV18 and TRBJ1-3, the full variable domain reads NAGVMQNPRHLVRRRGQEARLRCSPMKGHSHVYWYRQLPEEGLKFMVYLQKENIIDESGMPKERFSAEFPKEGPSILRIQQVVRGDSAAYFCASSPASGNTIYFGEGSWLTVV.

V and J are TRBV7-9 and TRBJ1-4; a possible D gene is TRBD1 (5 bases). The CDR3 is 15 amino acids. V was cut by 2 bases and J by 8 bases, with 15 bases left in between. Germline V CDR1 and CDR2: SEHNR, FQNEAQ (reference sequence). In nucleotides, the CDR3 is TGTGCCAGCAGCTTATCACAGGCTCGGGAGGAAAAACTGTTTTTT. Protein: CASSLSQAREEKLFF. Based on the CDR3 plus reference TRBV7-9 and TRBJ1-4, the full variable domain is DTGVSQNPRHKITKRGQNVTFRCDPISEHNRLYWYRQTLGQGPEFLTYFQNEAQLEKSRLLSDRFSAERPKGSFSTLEIQRTEQGDSAMYLCASSLSQAREEKLFFGSGTQLSVL.

CDR3 loop: CASRDSNTDTQYF. The CDR3 bases are TGTGCCAGCCGGGACTCCAACACAGATACGCAGTATTTT. This chain joins TRBV6-1 and TRBJ2-3; a weak D match, TRBD2 (6 bases). Germline-derived CDR1 and CDR2 are MNHNS and SASEGT. The CDR3 contains 13 residues. The V end was cut by 8 bases, the J end by 2 bases, with 11 bases between.

The V and J genes are TRBV6-6 and TRBJ2-7, with TRBD2 matching 8 bases. This CDR3 is built from 16 residues. Germline trimming cut 2 bases from V and 6 bases from J; bases unmatched to any gene: 12. CDR1 MNHNY and CDR2 SVGAGI come from the germline V gene (reference sequence). Here the CDR3 DNA reads TGTGCCAGCAGTTACCGCGGACTAGCCGATAGACGCGAGCAGTACTTC. Its protein product is CASSYRGLADRREQYF.

The gene calls are TRBV18 and TRBJ1-1, with D perhaps matching TRBD1 (5 bases). Trimming left V 2 bases short and J 3 bases short, with 16 bases between. The CDR3 has 16 amino acids. Germline CDR1 is KGHSH and CDR2 is LQKENI. The CDR3 DNA follows: TGTGCCAGCTCACCATGGCAGGGAACGGATTACACTGAAGCTTTCTTT. Translation gives CASSPWQGTDYTEAFF.

This chain uses TRBV4-3 with TRBJ1-6, with D perhaps TRBD1 (5 bases). The CDR3 runs 17 residues. V was cut by 0 bases and J by 0 bases, with 9 bases left in between. Per the germline V gene, CDR1 is LGHNA and CDR2 is YSLEER. The CDR3, as DNA: TGCGCCAGCAGCCAAGATTCAGGGAGCTCCTATAATTCACCCCTCCACTTT. Translated, it gives CASSQDSGSSYNSPLHF.

The chain carries TRBV6-5 and TRBJ2-2; 7 bases line up with TRBD1. This CDR3 has 13 residues. After removal of 6 bases from V and 6 bases from J, the junction contained 4 bases not matched to a gene. Per the germline V gene, CDR1 is MNHEY and CDR2 is SVGAGI. The CDR3 nucleotides read TGTGCCAGCAGACCGCAGGGGGCCGGGGAGCTGTTTTTT. Its translation: CASRPQGAGELFF.

The chain employs TRBV6-5 and TRBJ1-1; tentatively, D is TRBD1 (5 bases). With 0 bases removed from V and 2 bases from J, the gap between germline ends came to 13 bases. Per the germline V gene, CDR1 is MNHEY and CDR2 is SVGAGI. The CDR3 has 16 residues. CDR3 sequence reads: CASSYSVGVRNTEAFF. CDR3 bases: TGTGCCAGCAGTTACTCGGTGGGGGTCCGCAACACTGAAGCTTTCTTT.

V usage is TRBV11-3 and J usage is TRBJ1-3, with D unresolved. This CDR3 is 17 amino acids long. Germline loops: CDR1 SGHNT, CDR2 YENEEA. Trimming pared 0 bases from V and 0 bases from J, leaving 12 bases between. The DNA of the CDR3 is TGTGCCAGCAGCTTAGAAGGCGCCCCGATCTCTGGAAACACCATATATTTT. Its protein product is CASSLEGAPISGNTIYF.

This chain joins TRBV4-1 and TRBJ1-3; no reliable D call. Germline loops: CDR1 MGHRA, CDR2 YSYEKL. V was shortened by 0 bases and J by 0 bases, with 12 bases between the two germline ends. There are 17 residues in the CDR3. The CDR3 reads CASSQEGGVRSGNTIYF. The CDR3 DNA sequence: TGCGCCAGCAGCCAAGAGGGTGGGGTACGCTCTGGAAACACCATATATTTT.

The rearrangement links TRBV25-1 to TRBJ2-7, with D perhaps given as TRBD1 or TRBD2 (5 bases each). The germline gives CDR1 MGHDK, CDR2 SYGVNS. The CDR3 spans 12 residues. V gave up 2 bases and J gave up 3 bases, with 5 bases separating them. The CDR3, as DNA: TGTGCCAGCAGTGAAGGGGGCTACGAGCAGTACTTC. Its protein product is CASSEGGYEQYF.

This clone was counted only a few times. V usage is TRBV19 and J usage is TRBJ2-2; TRBD2 matches at 9 bases. Germline trimming cut 1 base from V and 8 bases from J; bases unmatched to any gene: 8. Germline CDR1 reads LNHDA; CDR2 reads SQIVND (reference sequence). This CDR3 is built from 16 residues. This CDR3 reads CASSIGLAGVAGELFF. Here the CDR3 DNA reads TGTGCCAGTAGTATAGGGTTAGCGGGAGTGGCGGGGGAGCTGTTTTTT.